These 30 T cell receptor beta chains were sequenced from one sample in a study of PD-1 blockade in classical Hodgkin lymphoma. Brentuximab vedotin exposure varied among the patients, all of whom had relapsed after autologous stem cell transplantation. TCRdb's copy holds only in-frame clones and misses some; the assay was immunoSEQ multiplex PCR. This repertoire shows about 97,000 clones, around 80% found once; its top ten account for less than 15%. Material: peripheral blood mononuclear cells (PBMCs), obtained at baseline. These receptors all stem from a human donor with classical Hodgkin lymphoma.

This chain uses TRBV7-2 with TRBJ2-7; TRBD2 is a possible D gene (6 bases). Germline-derived CDR1 and CDR2 are SGHTA and FQGNSA. The CDR3 extends over 12 amino acids. Trimming pared 5 bases from V and 7 bases from J, leaving 12 bases between. The CDR3 loop is CASSHSEGEQYF. The CDR3, as DNA: TGTGCCAGCAGCCACTCGGAGGGGGAGCAGTACTTC. Supplemented by reference TRBV7-2 and TRBJ2-7, the full variable domain reads GAGVSQSPSNKVTEKGKDVELRCDPISGHTALYWYRQSLGQGLEFLIYFQGNSAPDKSGLPSDRFSAERTGGSVSTLTIQRTQQEDSAVYLCASSHSEGEQYFGPGTRLTVT.

The V and J genes are TRBV11-3 and TRBJ2-1; no clear D. Germline CDR1 reads SGHNT; CDR2 reads YENEEA. This CDR3 has 12 residues. Trimming removed 5 bases at V and 7 bases at J, with 9 bases between. The CDR3 is CASSRASNEQFF. As DNA, the CDR3 is TGTGCCAGCAGCCGAGCAAGTAATGAGCAGTTCTTC. The full variable domain, its missing parts supplied by reference TRBV11-3 and TRBJ2-1, is EAGVVQSPRYKIIEKKQPVAFWCNPISGHNTLYWYLQNLGQGPELLIRYENEEAVDDSQLPKDRFSAERLKGVDSTLKIQPAELGDSAVYLCASSRASNEQFFGPGTRLTVL.

The genes are TRBV2 and TRBJ1-3; D not resolved. The CDR3 consists of 15 residues. The germline V gene has CDR1 SNHLY and CDR2 FYNNEI. Between the trimmed V and J ends, which lost 3 bases and 0 bases, there was a span of 9 bases. This CDR3 is CASSDLGNSGNTIYF. The CDR3, as DNA: TGTGCCAGCAGTGATCTGGGCAACTCTGGAAACACCATATATTTT.

The rearrangement joins TRBV18 to TRBJ1-1, with TRBD1 as a possible D gene (6 bases). Germline V lookup: CDR1 KGHSH, CDR2 LQKENI. V dropped 2 bases and J dropped 0 bases, with 13 bases sitting between them. CDR3 length: 16 residues. This CDR3 is CASSPRGGLLNTEAFF. As DNA, the CDR3 is TGTGCCAGCTCACCAAGGGGGGGCCTGTTGAACACTGAAGCTTTCTTT.

This clone was seen a handful of times. The chain uses TRBV4-3 and TRBJ2-7; perhaps D is TRBD1 or TRBD2 (5 bases each). Trimming shortened V by 4 bases and J by 3 bases, and 16 bases separated the two germline ends. CDR1 is LGHNA, CDR2 YSLEER, per germline. The CDR3 contains 15 residues. CDR3 in DNA: TGCGCCAGCAGCCTAGAGGGGTTTTGGAGCTACGAGCAGTACTTC. It specifies CASSLEGFWSYEQYF.

This clone was observed once. This chain connects TRBV5-1 to TRBJ2-7; D might be TRBD2 (5 bases). The CDR3 consists of 15 residues. Trimming removed 0 bases at V and 2 bases at J, with 12 bases between. Germline CDR1 is SGHRS and CDR2 is YFSETQ. The chain's CDR3 is CASSLELGNAYEQYF. CDR3 sequence (DNA): TGCGCCAGCAGCTTGGAACTAGGAAATGCCTACGAGCAGTACTTC.

The V call is TRBV23-1, the J call TRBJ2-5, with TRBD2 identical over 8 bases. TRBV23-1 is recorded as an ORF, its role being uncertain. V lost 1 base, J lost 1 base, and 8 bases stayed unmatched. The CDR3 extends over 17 amino acids. This chain's CDR3 is CASSQWVAGFPQETQYF. The CDR3 DNA reads as TGCGCCAGCAGTCAATGGGTAGCGGGGTTCCCCCAAGAGACCCAGTACTTC.

This clone was picked up a small number of times. The genes are TRBV5-1 and TRBJ2-3, with D possibly being TRBD2 (5 bases). The CDR3 has 14 amino acids. Trimming took off 4 bases at V and 2 bases at J, with 11 bases between the two ends. CDR1 SGHRS and CDR2 YFSETQ come from the germline V gene. For the CDR3, the DNA is TGCGCCAGCAGCCAGGAGGCGAACACAGATACGCAGTATTTT. This codes for CASSQEANTDTQYF.

The V gene is TRBV2, the J gene TRBJ1-1; D uncertain. V was clipped by 4 bases and J by 0 bases, with 6 bases between them. The germline CDR1 and CDR2 sequences are SNHLY and FYNNEI. This CDR3 spans 13 amino acids. CDR3 DNA sequence: TGTGCCAGCAGTGTAGATATGAACACTGAAGCTTTCTTT. It is translated as CASSVDMNTEAFF.

This clone was counted a single time. The chain carries TRBV7-2 and TRBJ2-7, with D hard to call. There are 15 residues in the CDR3. Germline V gene sequence: CDR1 SGHTA, CDR2 FQGNSA. Trimming cost V 0 bases and J 6 bases, with 15 bases left between them. The CDR3 protein is CASSLAPLDSSEQYF. As DNA, the CDR3 is TGTGCCAGCAGCTTAGCCCCCTTGGATTCTTCCGAGCAGTACTTC.

The CDR3 nucleotides read TGTGCCAGCAGTGCAGCGGGAAACTACAATGAGCAGTTCTTC. Protein: CASSAAGNYNEQFF. The genes are TRBV6-1 and TRBJ2-1, with 7 bases identical to TRBD2. The CDR3 sequence is 14 residues long. Germline CDR1 reads MNHNS; CDR2 reads SASEGT. Unmatched junction bases numbered 3, after V lost 4 bases and J lost 3 bases.

The rearrangement joins TRBV9 to TRBJ2-2; D is possibly TRBD2 (6 bases). V lost 0 bases and J 6 bases, leaving 15 bases between the germline ends. The V gene's germline CDR1 is SGDLS and CDR2 YYNGEE. The CDR3 covers 16 residues. The chain's CDR3 is CASSVAGVRPPGELFF. CDR3 DNA sequence: TGTGCCAGCAGCGTAGCGGGAGTACGACCTCCCGGGGAGCTGTTTTTT.

In this sample, this clone turned up a few times. The chain combines TRBV29-1 with TRBJ2-1; 10 bases map to TRBD1. V was pared by 4 bases and J by 4 bases, with 1 base of the junction left unmatched. CDR1 SQVTM and CDR2 ANQGSEA come from the germline V gene. This CDR3 spans 13 amino acids. The CDR3 sequence is CSVGDRGYNEQFF. Written as DNA, the CDR3 is TGCAGCGTTGGGGACAGGGGATACAATGAGCAGTTCTTC.

The genes are TRBV2 and TRBJ2-5; D is unclear. Trimming cost V 6 bases and J 0 bases, with 5 bases left between them. This CDR3 has 12 amino acids. CDR1 is SNHLY and CDR2 is FYNNEI in the germline V gene. The CDR3 reads CASRDDQETQYF. The CDR3 nucleotides are TGTGCCAGCAGGGACGACCAAGAGACCCAGTACTTC.

This clone was recorded once. Here the CDR3 reads CASSTGRTYEQYF. DNA for the CDR3: TGTGCCAGCAGCACGGGACGCACCTACGAGCAGTACTTC. The chain combines TRBV11-2 with TRBJ2-7; D may be TRBD1 or TRBD2 (5 bases each). The CDR3 loop spans 13 amino acids. From germline, CDR1 is SGHAT and CDR2 FQNNGV. V was shortened by 5 bases and J by 2 bases, with 10 bases between the two germline ends.

This chain connects TRBV15 to TRBJ1-1, with D perhaps TRBD1 (6 bases). Germline V gives CDR1 LNHNV, CDR2 YYDKDF (reference sequence). This CDR3 has 15 residues. The V gene lost 1 base and the J gene lost 6 bases, with 15 bases spanning the gap. CDR3 loop: CATSRGKGGQAEAFF. In DNA form, the CDR3 reads TGTGCCACCAGCAGAGGGAAGGGGGGGCAGGCTGAAGCTTTCTTT.

This clone was observed a single time. This sequence joins TRBV29-1 and TRBJ2-5; 11 bases line up with TRBD2. The length of the CDR3 is 14 residues. CDR1 is SQVTM, CDR2 ANQGSEA, per germline. Unmatched junction bases numbered 6, after V lost 4 bases and J lost 5 bases. CDR3 DNA: TGCAGCGTTGGTCCCCCTAGCGGGAGGGAGACCCAGTACTTC. It codes for CSVGPPSGRETQYF.

The V call is TRBV5-1, the J call TRBJ2-3, with 8 positions matching TRBD1. The CDR3 has 15 residues. Germline-derived CDR1 and CDR2 are SGHRS and YFSETQ. Trimming removed 1 base from V and 3 bases from J; junction bases left unmatched: 4. The CDR3: CASSLFRGRTDTQYF. The DNA of the CDR3 is TGCGCCAGCAGCTTGTTCAGGGGGCGGACAGATACGCAGTATTTT. Complete variable domain (other parts from reference TRBV5-1 and TRBJ2-3): KAGVTQTPRYLIKTRGQQVTLSCSPISGHRSVSWYQQTPGQGLQFLFEYFSETQRNKGNFPGRFSGRQFSNSRSEMNVSTLELGDSALYLCASSLFRGRTDTQYFGPGTRLTVL.

This chain links TRBV7-6 with TRBJ1-1; D is undetermined. The CDR3 totals 15 residues. Germline V CDR1 and CDR2: SGHVS, FNYEAQ. With 5 bases removed from V and 0 bases from J, the gap between germline ends came to 13 bases. The CDR3 DNA reads as TGTGCCAGCAGCCCCTTCGGAGAGGTGAACACTGAAGCTTTCTTT. It encodes CASSPFGEVNTEAFF.

V usage is TRBV10-3 and J usage is TRBJ2-2; 7 nucleotides agree with TRBD1. V shed 3 bases and J 7 bases; nucleotides not matched to a gene: 5. Germline CDR1 reads ENHRY; CDR2 reads SYGVKD. The CDR3 totals 14 residues. The CDR3, as DNA: TGTGCCATCAGTGAACAGACAGGGTTCGGGGAGCTGTTTTTT. It encodes CAISEQTGFGELFF.

V usage is TRBV7-9 and J usage is TRBJ1-1; D unclear. V was pared by 1 base and J by 0 bases, with 9 bases between. This CDR3 is 15 amino acids long. The germline V gene has CDR1 SEHNR and CDR2 FQNEAQ (reference sequence). The CDR3 sequence: CASSLDGVMNTEAFF. The CDR3, as DNA: TGTGCCAGCAGCTTAGATGGGGTTATGAACACTGAAGCTTTCTTT.

The chain couples TRBV6-1 to TRBJ2-7; D might be TRBD2 (6 bases). The CDR3 consists of 15 residues. Trimming left V 7 bases short and J 1 base short, with 17 bases between. CDR1 MNHNS and CDR2 SASEGT come from the germline V gene. The CDR3 region has the DNA TGTGCCAGCACCTTCGCCTTGGGGGGATCCTACGAGCAGTACTTC. Protein product: CASTFALGGSYEQYF.

V is TRBV5-1 and J is TRBJ2-5; D is ambiguous. This CDR3 region has 14 residues. CDR1 is SGHRS, CDR2 YFSETQ, per germline. Trimming stripped 5 bases from V and 5 bases from J, with 16 bases between. This CDR3 reads CASSLGSPAETQYF. The CDR3 DNA reads TGCGCCAGCAGTCTCGGGTCCCCGGCGGAGACCCAGTACTTC.

The chain links TRBV10-3 to TRBJ2-3; D is possibly TRBD1 (6 bases). The CDR3 contains 14 residues. V was trimmed by 5 bases and J by 3 bases, leaving 12 bases between them. CDR1 and CDR2 (germline): ENHRY, SYGVKD. CDR3 bases: TGTGCCATCAGTAGGGGGAGTCCGACAGATACGCAGTATTTT. The encoded protein is CAISRGSPTDTQYF.

This clone occurred a few times. The chain couples TRBV2 to TRBJ2-2; D may be TRBD1 (5 bases). Germline V gene sequence: CDR1 SNHLY, CDR2 FYNNEI. The CDR3 runs 14 residues. The V end was cut by 5 bases, the J end by 2 bases, with 9 bases between. CDR3: CASSPRTNTGELFF. DNA of the CDR3: TGTGCCAGCAGTCCTCGGACAAACACCGGGGAGCTGTTTTTT.

The rearrangement uses TRBV28 and TRBJ2-7; the D gene is possibly TRBD2 (7 bases). CDR1 is MDHEN and CDR2 is SYDVKM in the germline V gene. The V gene lost 8 bases and the J gene lost 3 bases, with 17 bases spanning the gap. The CDR3 contains 14 residues. CDR3 nucleotide sequence: TGTGCCAGCGTGAGAGGGGGGGCTCTCTACGAGCAGTACTTC. Amino acid sequence: CASVRGGALYEQYF.

The chain joins TRBV25-1 to TRBJ1-3; weak D call: TRBD1 (5 bases). There are 15 residues in the CDR3. V shed 5 bases and J shed 2 bases, with 13 bases lying between them. Germline V CDR1 and CDR2: MGHDK, SYGVNS. This CDR3 reads CASSPPGLAGNTIYF. CDR3 bases: TGTGCCAGCAGTCCCCCGGGACTTGCTGGAAACACCATATATTTT.

The V call is TRBV6-6, the J call TRBJ1-5; possible D gene TRBD1, 6 bases. Germline CDR1 reads MNHNY; CDR2 reads SVGAGI (reference sequence). This CDR3 is 14 amino acids long. V gave up 6 bases and J gave up 4 bases, with 13 bases separating them. The DNA for the CDR3 is TGTGCCAGCAGCGACGCCCAGGGGAATCAGCCCCAGCATTTT. Its protein product is CASSDAQGNQPQHF.

This chain uses TRBV6-5 with TRBJ1-1; D is undetermined. With 4 bases removed from V and 4 bases from J, the gap between germline ends came to 19 bases. This CDR3 spans 16 amino acids. Per germline, CDR1 MNHEY and CDR2 SVGAGI. The CDR3 loop reads CASSSWVMRRITEAFF. For the CDR3, the DNA is TGTGCCAGCAGTTCCTGGGTTATGAGGAGGATCACTGAAGCTTTCTTT.

CDR3 sequence: CASSPGEGGSNQPQHF. The CDR3 DNA reads as TGCGCCAGCAGCCCTGGGGAGGGAGGAAGCAATCAGCCCCAGCATTTT. This chain uses TRBV5-1 with TRBJ1-5, with D uncertain. V lost 4 bases and J lost 1, with 15 bases in between. The V gene's germline CDR1 is SGHRS and CDR2 YFSETQ. This CDR3 has 16 amino acids.